In its sample, the clone carrying this T cell receptor beta chain was seen a few times. This sample stems from a study of sequential checkpoint blockade in melanoma. About the study: Arm A got nivolumab then ipilimumab; arm B the reverse, 1:1. Each arm's sequence ended with maintenance nivolumab.

TCRdb's table, derived via immunoSEQ multiplex PCR, lists solely in-frame clones and lacks some. The table records 40,000 or so clones, roughly 89% of them present only once. The CDR3 totals 16 residues. The V gene lost 6 bases and the J gene lost 1 base, with 18 bases spanning the gap. Germline CDR1 is ENHRY and CDR2 is SYGVKD. As to treatment: randomized to nivolumab then ipilimumab (arm A) or the reverse (arm B). None of the patients previously received DNA-damaging chemotherapy. From thawed PBMCs, live CD3+CD8+ cells negative for CD19 and CD56 were sorted. V gene TRBV10-3 combines with J gene TRBJ1-1; D uncertain. Sequencing used CD8+ T cells sorted from blood (inferred from file names), obtained from a patient given nivolumab and ipilimumab in sequence. The sequence was obtained from a human donor with melanoma. DNA of the CDR3: TGTGCCATCAGGCTCGTCTCGGAGGGCCGGAACACTGAAGCTTTCTTT. Its protein is CAIRLVSEGRNTEAFF.